This paragraph covers one T cell receptor (beta chain) sequence. Its antigen has not been determined. Base qualities are not at hand, and no much larger clone is one base apart. To prepare the library, the immunoSEQ multiplex PCR assay was applied. Drawn from immuneACCESS, this table holds only the in-frame rearrangements with V and J called that TCRdb kept. Clones are partly lost; checked studies trace under half to an unresolved V gene and leave the rest unexplained. The sample table lists some 90,000 clones, about 92% of them with a count of one. The top ten clonotypes cover more than 1.5% of the sample. Trimming takes 0 bases from V and 7 bases from J, and the germline ends sit 13 bases apart. CDR1 and CDR2, looked up from the germline V gene, are SGHDT and YYEEEE. The CDR3 runs 14 amino acids, cysteine and phenylalanine included. Only the CDR3 part of the read is kept: 42 bases, read in frame from the first base.

These data originate in a study of T cell changes during pregnancy in multiple sclerosis (dated by TCRdb to the late 2010s). Some background on the complete study: In women with multiple sclerosis, the researchers looked at how the T cell repertoire shifted as pregnancy progressed.

The chain uses TRBV5-6 and TRBJ1-1; 6 matching bases give a weak D call of TRBD1. This sequence was found in a female donor with multiple sclerosis, enrolled in a pregnancy study. The specimen comprised peripheral blood, sampled in the first trimester of pregnancy. The DNA sequence is given as TGTGCCAGCAGCTTGGACAGGGCCTCCCTTGAAGCTTTCTTT. The encoded protein is CASSLDRASLEAFF.